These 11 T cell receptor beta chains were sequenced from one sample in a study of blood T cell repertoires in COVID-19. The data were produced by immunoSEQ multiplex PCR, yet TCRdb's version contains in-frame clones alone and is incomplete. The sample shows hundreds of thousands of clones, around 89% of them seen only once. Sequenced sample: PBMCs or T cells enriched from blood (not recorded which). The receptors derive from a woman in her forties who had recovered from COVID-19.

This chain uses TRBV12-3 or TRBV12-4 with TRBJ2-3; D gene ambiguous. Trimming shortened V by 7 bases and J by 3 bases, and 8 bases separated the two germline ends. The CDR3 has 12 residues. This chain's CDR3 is CASTARTDTQYF. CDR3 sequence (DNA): TGTGCCAGCACAGCGAGAACAGATACGCAGTATTTT.

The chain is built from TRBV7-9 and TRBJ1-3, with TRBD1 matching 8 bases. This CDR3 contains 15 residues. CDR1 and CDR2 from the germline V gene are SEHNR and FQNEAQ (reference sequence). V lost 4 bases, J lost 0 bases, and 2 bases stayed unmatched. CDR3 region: CASSSTGASGNTIYF. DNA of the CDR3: TGTGCCAGCAGCTCGACAGGGGCCTCTGGAAACACCATATATTTT.

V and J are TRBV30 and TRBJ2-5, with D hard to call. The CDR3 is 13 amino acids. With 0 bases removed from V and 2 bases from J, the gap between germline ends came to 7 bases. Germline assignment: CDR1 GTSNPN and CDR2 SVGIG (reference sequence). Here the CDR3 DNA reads TGTGCCTGGAGTGTACAGCTTCAAGAGACCCAGTACTTC. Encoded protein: CAWSVQLQETQYF.

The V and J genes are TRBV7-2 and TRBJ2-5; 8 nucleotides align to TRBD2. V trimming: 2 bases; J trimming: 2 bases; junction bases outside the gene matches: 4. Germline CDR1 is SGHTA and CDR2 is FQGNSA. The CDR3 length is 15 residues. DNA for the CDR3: TGTGCCAGCAGCTTATTCGCGGGGGGACAAGAGACCCAGTACTTC. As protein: CASSLFAGGQETQYF. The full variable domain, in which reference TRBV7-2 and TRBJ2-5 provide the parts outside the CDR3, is GAGVSQSPSNKVTEKGKDVELRCDPISGHTALYWYRQSLGQGLEFLIYFQGNSAPDKSGLPSDRFSAERTGGSVSTLTIQRTQQEDSAVYLCASSLFAGGQETQYFGPGTRLLVL.

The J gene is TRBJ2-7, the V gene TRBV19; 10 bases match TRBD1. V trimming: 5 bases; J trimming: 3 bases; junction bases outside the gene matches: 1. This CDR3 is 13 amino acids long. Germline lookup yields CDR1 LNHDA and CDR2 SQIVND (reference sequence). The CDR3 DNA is TGTGCCAGTAGTCGGACAGGGGGCTACGAGCAGTACTTC. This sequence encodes CASSRTGGYEQYF.

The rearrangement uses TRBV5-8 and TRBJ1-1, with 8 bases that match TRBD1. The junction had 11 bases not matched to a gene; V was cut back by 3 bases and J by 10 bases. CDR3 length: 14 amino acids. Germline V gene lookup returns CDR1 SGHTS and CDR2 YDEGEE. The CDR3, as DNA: TGTGCCAGCAGCTCCAGGGGGCCGATCGACCGAGCTTTCTTT. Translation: CASSSRGPIDRAFF.

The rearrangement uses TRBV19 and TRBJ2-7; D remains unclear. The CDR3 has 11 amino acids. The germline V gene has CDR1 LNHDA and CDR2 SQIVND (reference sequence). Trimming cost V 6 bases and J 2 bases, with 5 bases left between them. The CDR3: CASSIPYEQYF. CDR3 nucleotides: TGTGCCAGTAGCATTCCCTACGAGCAGTACTTC.

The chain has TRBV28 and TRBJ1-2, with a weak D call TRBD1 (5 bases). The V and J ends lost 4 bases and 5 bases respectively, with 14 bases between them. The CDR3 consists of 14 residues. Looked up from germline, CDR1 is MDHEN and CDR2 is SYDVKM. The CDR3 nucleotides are TGTGCCAGCAGTTGGGAAGGGGTTTTGTATGGCTACACCTTC. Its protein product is CASSWEGVLYGYTF.

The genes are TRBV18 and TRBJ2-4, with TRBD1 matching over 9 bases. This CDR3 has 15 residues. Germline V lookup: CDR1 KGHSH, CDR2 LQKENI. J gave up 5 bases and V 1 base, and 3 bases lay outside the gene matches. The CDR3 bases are TGTGCCAGCTCACCACTGGACAGGGGTCAAAACATTCAGTACTTC. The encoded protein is CASSPLDRGQNIQYF.

Here the CDR3 reads CASSQGLQGNQPQHF. CDR3 nucleotides: TGCGCCAGCAGCCAAGGATTACAGGGGAACCAGCCCCAGCATTTT. The rearrangement uses TRBV4-3 and TRBJ1-5, with 7 bases that match TRBD1. The CDR3 is 15 residues long. From germline, CDR1 is LGHNA and CDR2 YSLEER. J gave up 7 bases and V 1 base, and 7 bases lay outside the gene matches.

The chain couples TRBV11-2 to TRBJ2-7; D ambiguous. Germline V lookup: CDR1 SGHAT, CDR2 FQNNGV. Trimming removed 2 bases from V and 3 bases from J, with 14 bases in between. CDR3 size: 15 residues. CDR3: CASSLNSDFIYEQYF. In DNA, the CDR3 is TGTGCCAGCAGCTTAAATTCAGACTTTATCTACGAGCAGTACTTC.